Listed below are T cell receptor beta chains from one sample, sequenced in a study of cytomegalovirus exposure and HLA in healthy donors. The assay was immunoSEQ multiplex PCR, and TCRdb's table has in-frame clones only and misses some. Found here are tens of thousands of clones, around 10% of them singletons; the top ten hold approximately 24%. The material sequenced was PBMCs. These receptors originate from a man between 60 and 75 years old in good health and CMV-seropositive. Each CDR3 is given with its conserved first and last residue. A D gene is named only where the DNA matches it firmly. For some rows the clone size is stated as once, few or many, or as a class when expanded; others skip it.

TRBD1,NA,TRBJ1-2,TRBV19,TGTGCCAGTAGTTCGAGCAGACAGGGCGGCTATGGCTACACCTTC,CASSSSRQGGYGYTF
NA,few,TRBJ1-1,TRBV10-3,TGTGCCATCAGTGACGAAGGGGGGAACACTGAAGCTTTCTTT,CAISDEGGNTEAFF
TRBD1,NA,TRBJ1-2,TRBV15,TGTGCCACCAGGCCAGGGGGCGGCTATGGCTACACCTTC,CATRPGGGYGYTF
TRBD1,few,TRBJ1-1,TRBV9,TGTGCCAGCAGCTTCGGGACAGCTGGTGAAGCTTTCTTT,CASSFGTAGEAFF
TRBD2,NA,TRBJ2-1,TRBV7-9,TGTGCCAGCATCACCGGGACTAGCGGGATCAATGAGCAGTTCTTC,CASITGTSGINEQFF
NA,NA,TRBJ2-3,TRBV5-1,TGCGCCAGCAGCTTGGCGGGTCGGAGTAGCACAGATACGCAGTATTTT,CASSLAGRSSTDTQYF
NA,few,TRBJ1-2,TRBV6-6,TGTGCCAGCAGTCGGACAGAGAGTAACTATGGCTACACCTTC,CASSRTESNYGYTF
NA,many,TRBJ1-6,TRBV25-1,TGTGCCAGCGGGGTTCGATGGGAGGATTCACCCCTCCACTTT,CASGVRWEDSPLHF
TRBD1,few,TRBJ2-1,TRBV4-1,TGCGCCAGCAGCCAAGACGGAACAGGGGTCTACAATGAGCAGTTCTTC,CASSQDGTGVYNEQFF
NA,few,TRBJ1-6,TRBV5-6,TGTGCCAGCAGCTTGGAAGGGCAGGGTAATTCACCCCTCCACTTT,CASSLEGQGNSPLHF
TRBD2,few,TRBJ2-7,TRBV5-4,TGTGCCAGCAACTCTGGACTAGCGGGAAGTACGGGGGGATACGAGCAGTACTTC,CASNSGLAGSTGGYEQYF
NA,few,TRBJ1-1,TRBV27,TGTGCCAGCAGTTTATTAGAGGGGAACACTGAAGCTTTCTTT,CASSLLEGNTEAFF
TRBD1,NA,TRBJ2-7,TRBV29-1,TGCAGCGTTGACATAGTGACAGGGGGAGTGCAGTACTTC,CSVDIVTGGVQYF
TRBD1,NA,TRBJ2-4,TRBV7-3,TGTGCCAGCAGCCCCACAGGGGGCGGGAACATTCAGTACTTC,CASSPTGGGNIQYF
TRBD1,NA,TRBJ1-5,TRBV29-1,TGCAGCGAAGGACAGGATAGGGCCCAGCATTTT,CSEGQDRAQHF
TRBD2,few,TRBJ2-1,TRBV13,TGTGCCAGCAGCTCGCCGGGGGCTAGCGGGGATGAGCAGTTCTTC,CASSSPGASGDEQFF
TRBD2,few,TRBJ2-7,TRBV7-3,TGTGCCAGCAGCTCAAAGCGGGAACGCGAGCAGTACTTC,CASSSKREREQYF
NA,few,TRBJ2-5,TRBV7-2,TGTGCCACCCATAAGGCTAGCCAAGAGACCCAGTACTTC,CATHKASQETQYF
NA,NA,TRBJ2-2,TRBV15,TGTGCCACCAGCGAGGTTAACACCGGGGAGCTGTTTTTT,CATSEVNTGELFF
TRBD2,NA,TRBJ2-6,TRBV9,TGTGCCAGCAGCGGGGGGGGCTCTGGGGCCAACGTCCTGACTTTC,CASSGGGSGANVLTF
NA,once,TRBJ2-2,TRBV2,TGTGCCAGCGGTGAACAGGGTAGAACCGGGGAGCTGTTTTTT,CASGEQGRTGELFF
NA,many,TRBJ1-1,TRBV30,TGTGCCTGGAGTTCCCAACTAGAAGCTTTCTTT,CAWSSQLEAFF
NA,few,TRBJ2-7,TRBV20-1,TGCAGTGCTAGACAGGGCTACGAGCAGTACTTC,CSARQGYEQYF
TRBD1,few,TRBJ2-2,TRBV6-4,TGTGCCAGCAGTGAGGGACAGGGAGTGACCGGGGAGCTGTTTTTT,CASSEGQGVTGELFF
TRBD1,few,TRBJ1-6,TRBV28,TGTGCCAGCAGCTTAGACAGGGAAGGTTCACCCCTCCACTTT,CASSLDREGSPLHF
NA,NA,TRBJ2-2,TRBV29-1,TGCAGCGTTGAAAGACAGGGAGGCACCGGGGAGCTGTTTTTT,CSVERQGGTGELFF
NA,NA,TRBJ1-2,TRBV28,TGTGCCAGCCGGCCAGGTGCCCTCGTCGGGATGGGCTACACCTTC,CASRPGALVGMGYTF
NA,few,TRBJ1-2,TRBV19,TGTGCCAGTAGTTACACCAGGTGGGATGGCTACACCTTC,CASSYTRWDGYTF
TRBD1,few,TRBJ1-1,TRBV30,TGTGCCTGGAGTAAAGGGGGCGCGGAAGCTTTCTTT,CAWSKGGAEAFF
TRBD2,NA,TRBJ2-4,TRBV30,TGTGCCAGCTCTAGCGGGGGGTTGAACATTCAGTACTTC,CASSSGGLNIQYF
TRBD1,NA,TRBJ2-2,TRBV28,TGTGCCAGCAGGACCGGGACAGGGGGTACCGGGGAGCTGTTTTTT,CASRTGTGGTGELFF
TRBD1,NA,TRBJ1-1,TRBV29-1,TGCAGCGTTGTGACAGGGAGCACTGAAGCTTTCTTT,CSVVTGSTEAFF
NA,many,TRBJ2-1,TRBV12-2,TGTGCAAGTCCCCGGGGTGAGCAGTTCTTC,CASPRGEQFF
NA,few,TRBJ2-5,TRBV20-1,TGCAGTGCCCCCTTCGGGGAGACCCAGTACTTC,CSAPFGETQYF
TRBD2,NA,TRBJ2-2,TRBV30,TGTGCCCAACATAAATTCACGGGAGGAGGGACCGGGGAGCTGTTTTTT,CAQHKFTGGGTGELFF
NA,NA,TRBJ2-6,TRBV5-1,TGCGCCAGCAGCTTCTGGGGGCCGATGAGCTCTGGGGCCAACGTCCTGACTTTC,CASSFWGPMSSGANVLTF
NA,NA,TRBJ1-2,TRBV9,TGTGCCAGCAGCGTCGAAAGGGGCTATGGCTACACCTTC,CASSVERGYGYTF
TRBD1,NA,TRBJ1-2,TRBV5-4,TGTGCCAGCAGCCAGAACACAGGGGGTAACTATGGCTACACCTTC,CASSQNTGGNYGYTF
NA,NA,TRBJ1-2,TRBV6-5,TGTGCCAGCAGCCCCACAAGCTATGGCTACACCTTC,CASSPTSYGYTF
TRBD1,NA,TRBJ1-2,TRBV28,TGTGCCAGCAGTTCGACAGGGGGCGGGTATGGCTACACCTTC,CASSSTGGGYGYTF
TRBD1,few,TRBJ1-4,TRBV30,TGTGCCTGGAGTACAACCGGGACAGGGACCGAAAAACTGTTTTTT,CAWSTTGTGTEKLFF
NA,few,TRBJ2-4,TRBV11-3,TGTGCCAGCAGCCATTACTCGAGAGCCAAAAACATTCAGTACTTC,CASSHYSRAKNIQYF
NA,NA,TRBJ2-1,TRBV6-6,TGTGCCAGCAGTTATTGGTCGGGGAACAATGAGCAGTTCTTC,CASSYWSGNNEQFF
TRBD2,NA,TRBJ2-2,TRBV7-2,TGTGCCAGCAGCTTAAGTCTAGCGGTTAACACCGGGGAGCTGTTTTTT,CASSLSLAVNTGELFF
TRBD2,NA,TRBJ2-2,TRBV30,TGTGCCTGGGCGGGGGCTAGCGGGGGGAGGGACGGGGAGCTGTTTTTT,CAWAGASGGRDGELFF
NA,NA,TRBJ1-1,TRBV2,TGTGCCAGCGCGGGGGCGGAGAGCACTGAAGCTTTCTTT,CASAGAESTEAFF
NA,NA,TRBJ2-3,TRBV19,TGTGCCAGTAGTATTAGGGGAGGAGGCACAGATACGCAGTATTTT,CASSIRGGGTDTQYF
TRBD1,NA,TRBJ1-2,TRBV25-1,TGTGCCAGCAGGGTGACAGGGGCCTTTGGCTACACCTTC,CASRVTGAFGYTF
TRBD1,NA,TRBJ2-2,TRBV9,TGTGCCAGCAGCGAAGGGGACAGGGAAATCACCGGGGAGCTGTTTTTT,CASSEGDREITGELFF
NA,NA,TRBJ1-1,TRBV21-1,TGTGCCAGCAGCAAAAGGGAAGAGGGTCGGGGAACTGAAGCTTTCTTT,CASSKREEGRGTEAFF
TRBD2,NA,TRBJ2-1,TRBV27,TGTGCCAGCACCCAGTTAGCGGGAGGGCCGGGTGAGCAGTTCTTC,CASTQLAGGPGEQFF
TRBD1,few,TRBJ1-4,TRBV19,TGTGCCAGTAATCGACAGGGAAGTAATGAAAAACTGTTTTTT,CASNRQGSNEKLFF
TRBD2,NA,TRBJ2-1,TRBV15,TGTGCCACCAGCGGTAGACTAGCGGGAGATTGGGATGAGCAGTTCTTC,CATSGRLAGDWDEQFF
NA,NA,TRBJ2-2,TRBV5-1,TGCGCCAGCAGCTTGAACAGGAACACCGGGGAGCTGTTTTTT,CASSLNRNTGELFF
NA,NA,TRBJ2-3,TRBV6-1,TGTGCCAGCAGTCAGGGCGGAGGCACAGATACGCAGTATTTT,CASSQGGGTDTQYF